This T cell receptor beta chain emerged from a study of shared clonotypes between healthy human individuals. Sorted-subset replicate PCR reactions were performed with 150 to 200 ng DNA, corresponding to tens of thousands of T cell genomes. Sequencing was performed with immunoSEQ multiplex PCR; in TCRdb, only in-frame clones are kept and a portion is missing. There are roughly 170,000 clones in the sample; 65% to 70% occur only once, and about 10% lies in the top ten. V was clipped by 1 base and J by 3 bases, with 24 bases between them. Germline V gives CDR1 SGDLS, CDR2 YYNGEE. CDR3 length: 19 amino acids. As regards this clone: Antigen: not known.

Study-wide results and limits: Generation probabilities of non-shared clonotypes were lower (relative to those shared by all four donors). Generally, naive subsets (rather than memory subsets) showed larger estimated richness.

CD45RA-negative memory and CD45RA+ naive subsets were split from the CD4+ cells. The rearrangement joins TRBV9 to TRBJ2-3, with a weak D call TRBD2 (6 bases). The source of this sequence is a man aged 25 to 45 in good health. What was sequenced was memory CD4+ T cells sorted from blood. Subset reported: CD45RA-negative fraction. Here the CDR3 reads CASSVSLGVLREGTDTQYF. The CDR3 DNA reads TGTGCCAGCAGCGTATCCCTCGGTGTTCTGCGGGAAGGGACAGATACGCAGTATTTT.